The 30 T cell receptor beta chains below come from one sample, sequenced in a study of early stage breast cancer tumors. This table comes from immunoSEQ multiplex PCR, and its TCRdb copy is limited to in-frame clones, with some not included. The sample holds tens of thousands of clones; around three fifths are singletons and the top ten take more than 7%. The material sequenced was breast tumor tissue. The receptor set was obtained from a person aged 45-65 years with breast cancer.

The chain links TRBV7-8 to TRBJ1-1; no definite D call. The germline V gene has CDR1 SGHVS and CDR2 FQNEAQ. The germline V and J ends were trimmed by 5 bases and 11 bases, with 15 bases remaining between them. This CDR3 has 12 residues. CDR3 in amino acids: CASSPSRVVAFF. For the CDR3, the DNA is TGTGCCAGCAGCCCCAGTCGAGTAGTGGCTTTCTTT.

This chain links TRBV6-5 with TRBJ2-7, with D hard to call. Trimming removed 3 bases from V and 2 bases from J, with 11 bases in between. The CDR3 sequence is 14 residues long. Germline-derived CDR1 and CDR2 are MNHEY and SVGAGI. CDR3 coding DNA: TGTGCCAGCAGTTATGGGCAGGAGCCCTACGAGCAGTACTTC. Its protein is CASSYGQEPYEQYF.

The genes are TRBV5-1 and TRBJ1-1; D perhaps matches TRBD1 (6 bases). Germline CDR1 reads SGHRS; CDR2 reads YFSETQ. V lost 0 bases to trimming and J lost 1 base, with 7 bases between them. The CDR3 covers 14 residues. The CDR3 region has the DNA TGCGCCAGCAGCTTGGAGGGGGGGAACACTGAAGCTTTCTTT. Amino acid sequence: CASSLEGGNTEAFF.

The chain uses TRBV7-8 and TRBJ1-3; D ambiguous. Trimming removed 1 base from V and 0 bases from J, with 4 bases in between. This CDR3 is built from 14 residues. Looked up from germline, CDR1 is SGHVS and CDR2 is FQNEAQ. The CDR3 region is CASSLGGSGNTIYF. CDR3 in DNA: TGTGCCAGCAGCTTAGGGGGCTCTGGAAACACCATATATTTT.

The chain employs TRBV30 and TRBJ2-5, with D uncertain. The CDR3 sequence is 15 residues long. Trimming pared 0 bases from V and 4 bases from J, leaving 15 bases between. CDR1 and CDR2 (germline): GTSNPN, SVGIG (reference sequence). CDR3 coding DNA: TGTGCCTGGAGTGTTTATTGGCAGCCCCCAGAGACCCAGTACTTC. Protein sequence: CAWSVYWQPPETQYF.

The rearrangement joins TRBV19 to TRBJ2-1; D uncertain. There are 14 residues in the CDR3. Trimming shortened V by 6 bases and J by 9 bases, and 18 bases separated the two germline ends. Germline CDR1 reads LNHDA; CDR2 reads SQIVND (reference sequence). CDR3 region: CASSDPLLRVEQFF. CDR3 DNA sequence: TGTGCCAGTAGCGACCCCTTGTTAAGGGTTGAGCAGTTCTTC.

This sequence joins TRBV6-1 and TRBJ2-3; maybe TRBD2 (6 bases). CDR1 and CDR2 from the germline V gene are MNHNS and SASEGT. The CDR3 sequence is 14 residues long. Trimming stripped 5 bases from V and 4 bases from J, with 13 bases between. In nucleotides, the CDR3 is TGTGCCAGCAGTAAGGAGGGGCGGGCAGATACGCAGTATTTT. It translates to CASSKEGRADTQYF.

V is TRBV28 and J is TRBJ2-7, with D unresolved. Trimming left V 5 bases short and J 0 bases short, with 20 bases between. The CDR3 is 17 residues long. Germline lookup yields CDR1 MDHEN and CDR2 SYDVKM. The CDR3 loop is CASSPSDTAKSSYEQYF. The DNA of the CDR3 is TGTGCCAGCAGTCCCTCCGACACCGCAAAAAGCTCCTACGAGCAGTACTTC. Full variable domain (missing parts from reference TRBV28 and TRBJ2-7): DVKVTQSSRYLVKRTGEKVFLECVQDMDHENMFWYRQDPGLGLRLIYFSYDVKMKEKGDIPEGYSVSREKKERFSLILESASTNQTSMYLCASSPSDTAKSSYEQYFGPGTRLTVT.

V gene TRBV29-1 combines with J gene TRBJ1-1; 7 bases align to TRBD1. V gave up 3 bases and J gave up 2 bases; unmatched junction bases: 3. The CDR3 runs to 13 residues. Germline values: CDR1 SQVTM, CDR2 ANQGSEA. The CDR3 reads CSVDKGANTEAFF. Here the CDR3 DNA reads TGCAGCGTTGATAAGGGGGCTAACACTGAAGCTTTCTTT. Variable domain in full (rest from reference TRBV29-1 and TRBJ1-1): SAVISQKPSRDICQRGTSLTIQCQVDSQVTMMFWYRQQPGQSLTLIATANQGSEATYESGFVIDKFPISRPNLTFSTLTVSNMSPEDSSIYLCSVDKGANTEAFFGQGTRLTVV.

Concerning this clone itself: The identical CDR3 is also encoded by other nucleotide sequences in the sample. V usage is TRBV18 and J usage is TRBJ1-5; D unclear. This CDR3 is built from 14 residues. The V gene's germline CDR1 is KGHSH and CDR2 LQKENI. V was trimmed by 0 bases and J by 0 bases, leaving 3 bases between them. The CDR3 sequence is CASSPPDSNQPQHF. DNA for the CDR3: TGTGCCAGCTCACCACCCGATAGCAATCAGCCCCAGCATTTT.

The genes are TRBV10-3 and TRBJ1-1; TRBD1 agrees at 7 bases. Per the germline V gene, CDR1 is ENHRY and CDR2 is SYGVKD. The length of the CDR3 is 14 residues. V shed 5 bases and J 0 bases; nucleotides not matched to a gene: 3. CDR3 residues: CAISWDSLNTEAFF. CDR3 in DNA: TGTGCCATCAGTTGGGACAGCTTGAACACTGAAGCTTTCTTT.

The chain recombines TRBV5-1 with TRBJ2-7; a weak D match, TRBD2 (6 bases). The CDR3 extends over 13 amino acids. CDR1 SGHRS and CDR2 YFSETQ come from the germline V gene. Trimming stripped 4 bases from V and 1 base from J, with 9 bases between. CDR3 amino acids: CASSPTSSYEQYF. The CDR3 nucleotides are TGCGCCAGCAGCCCGACTAGTTCCTACGAGCAGTACTTC.

The rearrangement joins TRBV27 to TRBJ2-7; D ambiguous. CDR3 length: 16 residues. Trimming took off 1 base at V and 2 bases at J, with 15 bases between the two ends. CDR1 is MNHEY, CDR2 SMNVEV, per germline (reference sequence). The CDR3 reads CASSLFVGPGTYEQYF. The CDR3 DNA is TGTGCCAGCAGTTTATTTGTCGGTCCTGGCACCTACGAGCAGTACTTC.

On this clone: Other DNA variants within this sample encode the same CDR3. This sequence joins TRBV27 and TRBJ2-5; 9 bases map to TRBD1. Unmatched junction bases numbered 7, after V lost 4 bases and J lost 4 bases. Germline V lookup: CDR1 MNHEY, CDR2 SMNVEV (reference sequence). CDR3 size: 15 residues. Here the CDR3 DNA reads TGTGCCAGCAGTTCACCCACAGGGGGCGGAGAGACCCAGTACTTC. This gives the protein CASSSPTGGGETQYF.

This chain connects TRBV5-5 to TRBJ2-2; D is perhaps TRBD1 (6 bases). Germline CDR1 reads SGHKS; CDR2 reads YYEKEE (reference sequence). This CDR3 region has 14 residues. The V end was cut by 3 bases, the J end by 4 bases, with 10 bases between. CDR3 DNA sequence: TGTGCCAGCAGCTCCCAGGGGTCCACCGGGGAGCTGTTTTTT. It codes for CASSSQGSTGELFF.

The chain is built from TRBV30 and TRBJ2-7; 8 bases are shared with TRBD1. The CDR3 is 14 amino acids. Trimming removed 2 bases from V and 0 bases from J; junction bases left unmatched: 3. Germline CDR1 is GTSNPN and CDR2 is SVGIG (reference sequence). The CDR3 spells CAWSSTGGSYEQYF. Written as DNA, the CDR3 is TGTGCCTGGAGTAGCACAGGGGGCTCCTACGAGCAGTACTTC.

The V gene is TRBV10-3, the J gene TRBJ2-5, with TRBD1 identical over 9 bases. Germline-derived CDR1 and CDR2 are ENHRY and SYGVKD. The CDR3 covers 12 residues. J was trimmed by 5 bases and V by 11 bases; bases with no gene match: 6. CDR3: CAAQGAGETQYF. The CDR3 DNA follows: TGTGCCGCACAGGGGGCAGGTGAGACCCAGTACTTC.

Regarding this clone: This sequence may be a read error, since a much larger clone differs from it by one base. V gene TRBV13 combines with J gene TRBJ2-7; 11 bases are a match to TRBD2. This CDR3 region has 14 residues. V trimming: 2 bases; J trimming: 3 bases; junction bases outside the gene matches: 0. CDR1 is PRHDT and CDR2 is FYEKMQ in the germline V gene (reference sequence). DNA for the CDR3: TGTGCCAGCAGCTTACTAGCGGGAGGCTACGAGCAGTACTTC. It yields the protein CASSLLAGGYEQYF. The complete variable domain, with remaining parts taken from reference TRBV13 and TRBJ2-7, reads AAGVIQSPRHLIKEKRETATLKCYPIPRHDTVYWYQQGPGQDPQFLISFYEKMQSDKGSIPDRFSAQQFSDYHSELNMSSLELGDSALYFCASSLLAGGYEQYFGPGTRLTVT.

V usage is TRBV18 and J usage is TRBJ2-2; TRBD2 agrees at 12 bases. CDR3 length: 16 amino acids. From germline, CDR1 is KGHSH and CDR2 LQKENI. The V gene end was trimmed by 8 bases and the J gene end by 4 bases; junction bases not matched to a gene: 8. DNA of the CDR3: TGTGCCAGCCAGACTAGCGGGAGACAAGTCACCGGGGAGCTGTTTTTT. Translating it yields CASQTSGRQVTGELFF. Full variable domain (rest looked up from reference TRBV18 and TRBJ2-2): NAGVMQNPRHLVRRRGQEARLRCSPMKGHSHVYWYRQLPEEGLKFMVYLQKENIIDESGMPKERFSAEFPKEGPSILRIQQVVRGDSAAYFCASQTSGRQVTGELFFGEGSRLTVL.

The chain uses TRBV4-3 and TRBJ2-1; TRBD2 might be the D (6 bases). V lost 0 bases and J lost 0, with 12 bases in between. CDR1 and CDR2 (germline): LGHNA, YSLEER. The CDR3 extends over 17 amino acids. The CDR3 coding sequence is TGCGCCAGCAGCCAAGATTTGGCGGGATTCTCCTACAATGAGCAGTTCTTC. This gives the protein CASSQDLAGFSYNEQFF.

The chain uses TRBV30 and TRBJ1-1, with D maybe TRBD1 (5 bases). Germline assignment: CDR1 GTSNPN and CDR2 SVGIG (reference sequence). Trimming stripped 3 bases from V and 1 base from J, with 15 bases between. The CDR3 has 15 amino acids. The CDR3 nucleotides are TGTGCCTGGAGATGGCCAGGACAACAGAACACTGAAGCTTTCTTT. This gives the protein CAWRWPGQQNTEAFF.

This clone qualifies as medium-sized. V gene TRBV27 combines with J gene TRBJ1-2, with TRBD1 identical over 8 bases. This CDR3 has 15 residues. CDR1 is MNHEY, CDR2 SMNVEV, per germline (reference sequence). V was pared by 6 bases and J by 1 base, with 7 bases of the junction left unmatched. CDR3 sequence reads: CASSGRGPSNYGYTF. CDR3 bases: TGTGCCAGCAGCGGCAGGGGGCCTAGTAACTATGGCTACACCTTC.

The V gene is TRBV5-4, the J gene TRBJ2-7; 7 nucleotides match TRBD1. Per the germline V gene, CDR1 is SGHNT and CDR2 is YYREEE (reference sequence). The V gene end was trimmed by 5 bases and the J gene end by 0 bases; junction bases not matched to a gene: 11. The CDR3 length is 16 residues. In DNA form, the CDR3 reads TGTGCCAGCAGACTTTCGGGACAGTGGAGCTCCTACGAGCAGTACTTC. It yields the protein CASRLSGQWSSYEQYF.

The chain joins TRBV6-1 to TRBJ1-1; D is unresolved. Trimming took off 0 bases at V and 7 bases at J, with 3 bases between the two ends. CDR1 is MNHNS and CDR2 is SASEGT in the germline V gene. The CDR3 sequence is 11 residues long. The CDR3 loop is CASSEAHEAFF. The CDR3 nucleotides read TGTGCCAGCAGTGAAGCGCATGAAGCTTTCTTT.

By sample fraction, this clone is medium-sized. The chain employs TRBV19 and TRBJ2-3; TRBD2 agrees at 10 bases. The germline gives CDR1 LNHDA, CDR2 SQIVND (reference sequence). Trimming cost V 3 bases and J 8 bases; bases outside gene matches: 8. The CDR3 sequence is 15 residues long. The CDR3 nucleotides read TGTGCCAGTAGTATCGGAGCGGGAGGGCCGGGTACGCAGTATTTT. Its translation is CASSIGAGGPGTQYF.

This CDR3 is CASSYSGPINEQFF. CDR3 DNA sequence: TGTGCCAGCAGTTACTCCGGACCTATCAATGAGCAGTTCTTC. The chain combines TRBV6-5 with TRBJ2-1; no clear D. Germline-derived CDR1 and CDR2 are MNHEY and SVGAGI. V lost 0 bases, J lost 6 bases, and 9 bases lay in between. The length of the CDR3 is 14 residues.

This clone was seen a handful of times. The V and J genes are TRBV19 and TRBJ2-2, with a possible D match to TRBD1 (6 bases). V was cut by 8 bases and J by 6 bases, with 19 bases left in between. Germline lookup yields CDR1 LNHDA and CDR2 SQIVND (reference sequence). The CDR3 length is 15 residues. The CDR3 DNA reads as TGTGCCAGTGGGAAAGACAGGAGTATTCCCGGGGAGCTGTTTTTT. Protein sequence: CASGKDRSIPGELFF.

This clone showed up just a few times. V usage is TRBV11-2 and J usage is TRBJ2-7; 9 bases map to TRBD1. CDR1 is SGHAT, CDR2 FQNNGV, per germline. The CDR3 loop spans 14 amino acids. With V trimmed by 4 bases and J by 1 base, 2 bases remained unmatched. CDR3 DNA sequence: TGTGCCAGCAGCTCGGGACAGGGATCCTACGAGCAGTACTTC. The encoded protein is CASSSGQGSYEQYF.

V gene TRBV5-1 combines with J gene TRBJ2-3; D not resolved. The V gene lost 0 bases and the J gene lost 1 base, with 3 bases spanning the gap. This CDR3 has 13 residues. Germline V lookup: CDR1 SGHRS, CDR2 YFSETQ. The CDR3 sequence: CASSLDGTDTQYF. CDR3 in DNA: TGCGCCAGCAGCTTGGACGGCACAGATACGCAGTATTTT. The whole variable domain, remainder taken from reference TRBV5-1 and TRBJ2-3, is KAGVTQTPRYLIKTRGQQVTLSCSPISGHRSVSWYQQTPGQGLQFLFEYFSETQRNKGNFPGRFSGRQFSNSRSEMNVSTLELGDSALYLCASSLDGTDTQYFGPGTRLTVL.

V usage is TRBV18 and J usage is TRBJ1-1; D remains unclear. The length of the CDR3 is 14 residues. CDR1 is KGHSH and CDR2 is LQKENI in the germline V gene. V lost 1 base to trimming and J lost 3 bases, with 9 bases between them. The DNA of the CDR3 is TGTGCCAGCTCACCACGCCCCTTGGACACTGAAGCTTTCTTT. This gives the protein CASSPRPLDTEAFF.